The clone carrying this TCR beta chain came up many times. As yet, its antigen is unknown. Previously reported methods and listed TCR primers produced the bulk TCR libraries. In TCRdb, the PCR reads were re-called with MiXCR into one record per CDR3 protein. Of nearly 650,000 distinct CDR3 sequences detected, around 25% appear once; the ten largest clones hold about 0.84%. The data stem from a study of molecular identifiers for immune sequencing clone quantification. Overall study findings and caveats: In naive cells, clones above 20 RNA copies held under 1% of molecules, whereas in effector cells they held over 98%.

Sorted cell numbers of about 17,000 to 1,000,000, with 10%, 30% or 50% RNA, served as input for naive CD8 libraries. A CD8+CD4-CCR7+CD45RA+ gate was used to sort naive CD8 T cells. This CDR3 is built from 13 residues. The V end was cut by 5 bases, the J end by 4 bases, with 11 bases between. CDR1 and CDR2 from the germline V gene are MNHEY and SVGEGT. The clonotype comes from a human donor in good health. Some libraries in this study had Jurkat cell RNA spiked in. This chain joins TRBV6-2 or TRBV6-3 and TRBJ1-1; D is ambiguous. What was sequenced was naive CD8+ T cells from blood, with Jurkat cell RNA spiked in. The subset denotes: FACS-sorted CD8+CD4-CCR7+CD45RA+ naive T cells. CDR3 coding DNA: TGTGCCAGCAGTGGACGGGGATCCACTGAAGCTTTCTTT. It encodes CASSGRGSTEAFF.